These T cell receptor beta chains were read from a single sample in a study of OX40 agonist ivuxolimab in advanced cancers. Generated by immunoSEQ multiplex PCR, the TCRdb table keeps only in-frame clones and is missing some. The profile shows around 98,000 clones, roughly 89% of them singletons. This specimen consisted of CD4+ or CD8+ T cells sorted from blood, obtained in a trial of the OX40 agonist ivuxolimab. These receptors were obtained from an adult with an advanced solid tumor such as melanoma, head and neck, liver or kidney cancer. CDR3s include the opening cysteine and the closing phenylalanine or tryptophan. D genes are given only for firm matches. A clone size is listed for some rows: how often the clone was seen (once, few, many), or a class if it is expanded.

D	V	size	J	CDR3	DNA
TRBD1	TRBV7-9	NA	TRBJ2-6	CASSLGDSLRDGANVLTF	TGTGCCAGCAGCTTAGGGGACAGCCTTCGGGATGGGGCCAACGTCCTGACTTTC
TRBD1	TRBV10-3	once	TRBJ2-5	CAISDRVQGVTQYF	TGTGCCATCAGTGACAGGGTTCAGGGGGTGACCCAGTACTTC
NA	TRBV28	NA	TRBJ1-5	CASGPGGSRGYSNQPQHF	TGTGCCAGCGGACCCGGGGGCTCAAGGGGCTATAGCAATCAGCCCCAGCATTTT
TRBD2	TRBV14	NA	TRBJ2-3	CASSRLGGGPHTDTQYF	TGTGCCAGCAGCCGCCTCGGGGGGGGCCCTCACACAGATACGCAGTATTTT
NA	TRBV6-4	once	TRBJ2-3	CASSDSSRDTQYF	TGTGCCAGCAGTGACTCGTCAAGGGATACGCAGTATTTT
TRBD1	TRBV11-2	NA	TRBJ2-1	CASSRTPGQGVDEQFF	TGTGCCAGCAGCCGAACACCGGGACAGGGGGTTGATGAGCAGTTCTTC
NA	TRBV19	NA	TRBJ1-3	CATADSSSSGNTIYF	TGTGCCACGGCTGATTCTTCGAGCTCTGGAAACACCATATATTTT
TRBD1	TRBV5-1	NA	TRBJ2-2	CASGLGTGDTGELFF	TGCGCCAGCGGACTAGGGACAGGGGACACCGGGGAGCTGTTTTTT
NA	TRBV20-1	NA	TRBJ1-4	CSARKNEKLFF	TGCAGTGCTAGGAAGAATGAAAAACTGTTTTTT
NA	TRBV7-2	NA	TRBJ1-5	CASSLGGIWQPQHF	TGTGCCAGCAGCTTGGGGGGGATTTGGCAGCCCCAGCATTTT
NA	TRBV6-6	NA	TRBJ1-2	CASSYRGGDYGYTF	TGTGCCAGCAGTTACAGGGGAGGGGACTATGGCTACACCTTC
TRBD2	TRBV7-9	NA	TRBJ2-7	CASSFSGGSYEQYF	TGTGCCAGCAGCTTCTCGGGGGGTTCGTACGAGCAGTACTTC
TRBD1	TRBV2	NA	TRBJ2-1	CASRADREGEQFF	TGTGCCAGCAGAGCCGACAGGGAAGGGGAGCAGTTCTTC
NA	TRBV6-5	NA	TRBJ1-1	CASSRTGYTEAFF	TGTGCCAGCAGTCGGACTGGATACACTGAAGCTTTCTTT